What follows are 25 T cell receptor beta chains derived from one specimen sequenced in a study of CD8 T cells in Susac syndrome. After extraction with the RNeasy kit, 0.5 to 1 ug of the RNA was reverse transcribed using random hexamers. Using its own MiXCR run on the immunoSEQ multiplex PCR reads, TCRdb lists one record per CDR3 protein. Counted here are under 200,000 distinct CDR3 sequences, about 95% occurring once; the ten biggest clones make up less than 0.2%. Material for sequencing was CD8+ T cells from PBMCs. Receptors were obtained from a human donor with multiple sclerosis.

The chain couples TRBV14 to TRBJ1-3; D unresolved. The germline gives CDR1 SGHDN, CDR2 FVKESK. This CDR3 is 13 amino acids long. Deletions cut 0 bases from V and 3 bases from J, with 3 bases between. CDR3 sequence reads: CASSQESGNTIYF. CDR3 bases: TGTGCCAGCAGCCAAGAAAGTGGAAACACCATATATTTT.

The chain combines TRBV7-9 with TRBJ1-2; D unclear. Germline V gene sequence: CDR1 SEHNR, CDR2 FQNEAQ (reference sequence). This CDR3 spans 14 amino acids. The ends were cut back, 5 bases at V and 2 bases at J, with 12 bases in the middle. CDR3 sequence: CASSSGLLNYGYTF. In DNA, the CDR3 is TGTGCCAGCAGCAGCGGCCTTTTAAACTATGGCTACACCTTC.

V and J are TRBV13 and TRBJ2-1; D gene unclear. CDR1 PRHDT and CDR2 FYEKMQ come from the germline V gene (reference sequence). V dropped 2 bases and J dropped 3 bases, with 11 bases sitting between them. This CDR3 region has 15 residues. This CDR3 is CASSLFGRYYNEQFF. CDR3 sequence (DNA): TGTGCCAGCAGCTTATTCGGTCGGTACTACAATGAGCAGTTCTTC.

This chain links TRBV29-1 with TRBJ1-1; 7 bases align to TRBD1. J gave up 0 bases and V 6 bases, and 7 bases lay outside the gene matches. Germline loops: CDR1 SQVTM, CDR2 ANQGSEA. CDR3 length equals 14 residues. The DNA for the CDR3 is TGCAGCGTCACTCCGGGACAGCTGAACACTGAAGCTTTCTTT. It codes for CSVTPGQLNTEAFF. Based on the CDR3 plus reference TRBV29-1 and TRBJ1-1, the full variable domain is SAVISQKPSRDICQRGTSLTIQCQVDSQVTMMFWYRQQPGQSLTLIATANQGSEATYESGFVIDKFPISRPNLTFSTLTVSNMSPEDSSIYLCSVTPGQLNTEAFFGQGTRLTVV.

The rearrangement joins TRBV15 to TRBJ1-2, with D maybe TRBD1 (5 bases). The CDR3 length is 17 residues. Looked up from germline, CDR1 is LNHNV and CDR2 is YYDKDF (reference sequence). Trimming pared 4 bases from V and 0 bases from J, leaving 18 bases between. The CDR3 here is CATSTLATVTSNYGYTF. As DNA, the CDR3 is TGTGCCACCAGCACCCTAGCGACAGTGACATCTAACTATGGCTACACCTTC. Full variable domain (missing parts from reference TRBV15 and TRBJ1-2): DAMVIQNPRYQVTQFGKPVTLSCSQTLNHNVMYWYQQKSSQAPKLLFHYYDKDFNNEADTPDNFQSRRPNTSFCFLDIRSPGLGDTAMYLCATSTLATVTSNYGYTFGSGTRLTVV.

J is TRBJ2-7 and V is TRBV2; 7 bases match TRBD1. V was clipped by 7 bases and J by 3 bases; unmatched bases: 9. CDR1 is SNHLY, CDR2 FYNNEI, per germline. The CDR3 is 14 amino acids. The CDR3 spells CASKEEGARYEQYF. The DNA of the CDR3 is TGTGCCAGCAAAGAAGAGGGGGCGCGCTACGAGCAGTACTTC.

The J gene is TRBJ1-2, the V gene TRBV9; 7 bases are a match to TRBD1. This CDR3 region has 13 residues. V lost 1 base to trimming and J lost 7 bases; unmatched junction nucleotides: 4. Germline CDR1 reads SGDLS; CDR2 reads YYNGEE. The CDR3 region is CASSVSGGGGYTF. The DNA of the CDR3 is TGTGCCAGCAGCGTATCAGGGGGAGGTGGCTACACCTTC.

In DNA form, the CDR3 reads TGCGCCAGCAGCCCCGGACAGGGTTGGGATGAGCAGTTCTTC. As protein: CASSPGQGWDEQFF. The J gene is TRBJ2-1, the V gene TRBV4-1; 8 bases match TRBD1. The CDR3 loop spans 14 amino acids. V lost 4 bases, J lost 8 bases, and 7 bases stayed unmatched. Germline V gene sequence: CDR1 MGHRA, CDR2 YSYEKL.

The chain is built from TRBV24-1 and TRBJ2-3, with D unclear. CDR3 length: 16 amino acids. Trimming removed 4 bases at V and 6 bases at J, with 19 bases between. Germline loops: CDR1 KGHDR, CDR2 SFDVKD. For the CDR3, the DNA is TGTGCCACCAGTGAGCCCTCTGATGTTCTATCCGATACGCAGTATTTT. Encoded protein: CATSEPSDVLSDTQYF.

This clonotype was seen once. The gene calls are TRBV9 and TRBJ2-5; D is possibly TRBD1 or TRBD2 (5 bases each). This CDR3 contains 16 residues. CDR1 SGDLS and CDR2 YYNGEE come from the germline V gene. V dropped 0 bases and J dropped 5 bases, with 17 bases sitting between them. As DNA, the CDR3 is TGTGCCAGCAGCGTAGCGGGGACCCCAACGGGGGAGACCCAGTACTTC. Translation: CASSVAGTPTGETQYF.

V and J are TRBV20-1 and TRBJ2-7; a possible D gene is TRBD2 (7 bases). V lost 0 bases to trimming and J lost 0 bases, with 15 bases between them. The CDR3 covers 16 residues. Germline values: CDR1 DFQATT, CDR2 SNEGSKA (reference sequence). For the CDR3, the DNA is TGCAGTGCTAGAGATCGTGGGGGGGCTTACTCCTACGAGCAGTACTTC. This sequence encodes CSARDRGGAYSYEQYF.

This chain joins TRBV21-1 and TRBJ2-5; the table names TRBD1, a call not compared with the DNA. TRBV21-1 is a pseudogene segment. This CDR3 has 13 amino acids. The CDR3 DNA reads TGTGCCAGCCCCGGGACAGAAAAAGAGACCCAGTACTTC. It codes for CASPGTEKETQYF.

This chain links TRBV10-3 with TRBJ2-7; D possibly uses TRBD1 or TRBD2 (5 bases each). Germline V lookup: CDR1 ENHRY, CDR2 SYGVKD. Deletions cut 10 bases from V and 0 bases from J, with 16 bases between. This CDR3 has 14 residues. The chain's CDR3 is CATQGRESSYEQYF. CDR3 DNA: TGTGCCACCCAGGGACGGGAAAGCTCCTACGAGCAGTACTTC.

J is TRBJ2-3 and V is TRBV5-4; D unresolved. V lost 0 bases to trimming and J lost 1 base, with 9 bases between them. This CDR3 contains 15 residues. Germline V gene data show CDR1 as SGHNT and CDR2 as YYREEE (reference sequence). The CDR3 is CASSLVQEGTDTQYF. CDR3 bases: TGTGCCAGCAGCTTGGTGCAAGAGGGCACAGATACGCAGTATTTT.

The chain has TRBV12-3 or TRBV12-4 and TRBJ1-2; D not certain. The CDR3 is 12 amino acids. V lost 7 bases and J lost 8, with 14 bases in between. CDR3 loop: CASITGLGGYTF. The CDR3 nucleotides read TGTGCCAGCATAACGGGGTTGGGAGGCTACACCTTC.

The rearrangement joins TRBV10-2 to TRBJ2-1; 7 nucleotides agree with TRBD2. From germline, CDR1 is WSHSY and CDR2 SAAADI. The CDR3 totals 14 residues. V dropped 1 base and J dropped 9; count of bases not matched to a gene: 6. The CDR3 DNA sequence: TGCGCCAGCAGTGAGTTCGGGCGGGAGCTTGAGCAGTTCTTC. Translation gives CASSEFGRELEQFF.

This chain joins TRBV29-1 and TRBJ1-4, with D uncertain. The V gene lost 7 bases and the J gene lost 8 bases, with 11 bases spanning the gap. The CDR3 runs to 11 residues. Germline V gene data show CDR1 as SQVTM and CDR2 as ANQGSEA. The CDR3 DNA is TGCAGCGCCCACTACTACGAAAAACTGTTTTTT. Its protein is CSAHYYEKLFF.

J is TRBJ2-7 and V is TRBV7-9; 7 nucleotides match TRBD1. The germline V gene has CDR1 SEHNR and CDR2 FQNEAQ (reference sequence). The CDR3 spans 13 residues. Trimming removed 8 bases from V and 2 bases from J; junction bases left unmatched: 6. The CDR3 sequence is CASGTGQTYEQYF. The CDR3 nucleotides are TGTGCCAGCGGGACGGGACAGACCTACGAGCAGTACTTC.

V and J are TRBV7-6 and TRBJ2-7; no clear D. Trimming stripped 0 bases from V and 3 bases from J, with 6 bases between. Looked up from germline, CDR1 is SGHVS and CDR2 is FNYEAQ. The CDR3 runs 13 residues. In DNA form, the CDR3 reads TGTGCCAGCAGCTTAGCGTCCCGCTACGAGCAGTACTTC. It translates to CASSLASRYEQYF.

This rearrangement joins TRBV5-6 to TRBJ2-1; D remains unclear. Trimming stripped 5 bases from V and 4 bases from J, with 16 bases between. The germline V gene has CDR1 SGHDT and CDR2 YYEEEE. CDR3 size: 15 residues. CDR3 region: CASSRTMDPYNEQFF. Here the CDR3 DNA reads TGTGCCAGCAGTCGCACGATGGACCCATACAATGAGCAGTTCTTC. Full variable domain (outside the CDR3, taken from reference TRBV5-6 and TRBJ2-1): DAGVTQSPTHLIKTRGQQVTLRCSPKSGHDTVSWYQQALGQGPQFIFQYYEEEERQRGNFPDRFSGHQFPNYSSELNVNALLLGDSALYLCASSRTMDPYNEQFFGPGTRLTVL.

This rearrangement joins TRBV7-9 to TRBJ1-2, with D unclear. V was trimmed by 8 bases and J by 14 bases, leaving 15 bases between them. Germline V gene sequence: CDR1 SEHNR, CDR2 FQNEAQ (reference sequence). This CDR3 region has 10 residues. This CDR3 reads CASGGDLETF. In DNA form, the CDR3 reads TGTGCCAGCGGCGGGGATTTGGAAACCTTC.

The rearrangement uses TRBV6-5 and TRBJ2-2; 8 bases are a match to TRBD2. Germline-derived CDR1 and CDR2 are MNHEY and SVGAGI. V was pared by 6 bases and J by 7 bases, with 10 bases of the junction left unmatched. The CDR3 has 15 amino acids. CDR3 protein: CASRPEREWLGELFF. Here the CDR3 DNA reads TGTGCCAGCAGGCCCGAGCGGGAGTGGCTCGGGGAGCTGTTTTTT.

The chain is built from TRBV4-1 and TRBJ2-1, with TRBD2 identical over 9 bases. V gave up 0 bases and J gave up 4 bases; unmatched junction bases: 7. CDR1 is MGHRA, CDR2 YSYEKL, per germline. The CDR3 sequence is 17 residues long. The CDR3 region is CASSQDDSGGLYNEQFF. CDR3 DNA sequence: TGCGCCAGCAGCCAAGATGATAGCGGGGGCCTATACAATGAGCAGTTCTTC.

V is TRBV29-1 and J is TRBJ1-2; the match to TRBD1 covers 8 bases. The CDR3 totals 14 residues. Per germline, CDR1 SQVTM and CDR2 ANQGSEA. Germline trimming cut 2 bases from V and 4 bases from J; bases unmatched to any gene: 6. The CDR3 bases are TGCAGCGTTGAATTGGACAGGGTAGGCTATGGCTACACCTTC. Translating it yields CSVELDRVGYGYTF.

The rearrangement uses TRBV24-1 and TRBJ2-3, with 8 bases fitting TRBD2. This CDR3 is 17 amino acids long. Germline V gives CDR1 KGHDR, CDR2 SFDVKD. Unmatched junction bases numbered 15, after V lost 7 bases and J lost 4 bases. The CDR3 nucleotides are TGTGCCACCAGAGAACGCCCGACTAGCGCAAATGCAGATACGCAGTATTTT. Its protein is CATRERPTSANADTQYF.